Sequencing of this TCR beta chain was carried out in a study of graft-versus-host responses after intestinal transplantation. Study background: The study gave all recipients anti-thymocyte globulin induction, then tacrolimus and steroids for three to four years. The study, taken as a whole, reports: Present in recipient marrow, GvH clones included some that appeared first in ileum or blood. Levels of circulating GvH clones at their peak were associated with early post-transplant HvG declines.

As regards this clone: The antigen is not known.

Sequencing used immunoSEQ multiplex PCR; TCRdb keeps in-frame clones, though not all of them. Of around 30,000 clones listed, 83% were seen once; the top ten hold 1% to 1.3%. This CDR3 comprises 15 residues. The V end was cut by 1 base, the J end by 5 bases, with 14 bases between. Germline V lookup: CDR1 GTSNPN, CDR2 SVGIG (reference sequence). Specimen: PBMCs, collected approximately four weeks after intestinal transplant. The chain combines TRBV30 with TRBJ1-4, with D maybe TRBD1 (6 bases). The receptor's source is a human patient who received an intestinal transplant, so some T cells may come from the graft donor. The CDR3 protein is CAWSALQGPNEKLFF. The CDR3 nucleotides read TGTGCCTGGAGTGCATTACAGGGACCGAATGAAAAACTGTTTTTT.